This T cell receptor (beta chain) comes out of a study of T cell responses to AZD1222 COVID-19 vaccine. TCRdb's table, derived via immunoSEQ multiplex PCR, lists solely in-frame clones and lacks some. The sample contains 95,000 to 100,000 clones, 85% to 90% of which appear only once. The germline V and J ends were trimmed by 0 bases and 0 bases, with 15 bases remaining between them. This CDR3 has 17 residues. Germline V gene lookup returns CDR1 GTSNPN and CDR2 SVGIG (reference sequence). The sample in question was peripheral blood, obtained on day 0 of AZD1222 vaccination. This sequence was found in an adult in good health. The gene calls are TRBV30 and TRBJ2-1; D is tentatively TRBD1 or TRBD2 (6 bases each). The CDR3 here is CAWSVLRGASSYNEQFF. The CDR3 nucleotides are TGTGCCTGGAGTGTACTGAGGGGGGCGAGCTCCTACAATGAGCAGTTCTTC.